Listed below are T cell receptor beta chains from one sample, sequenced in a study of long-term antiretroviral therapy in people with HIV. Libraries were prepared by immunoSEQ multiplex PCR; TCRdb keeps only in-frame clonotypes and omits some of them. The sample includes about 21,000 clones, roughly 86% of them seen just once. This material consisted of unsorted PBMCs, taken 1.3 years after starting antiretroviral therapy. The origin of the receptors is a man aged 55 to 70 with HIV. Each CDR3 is given with its conserved first and last residue. The D gene is left open where the match is weak. Size tells how often a clone was seen (once, few, many) or the class of an expanded clone, and some rows leave it out.

D: .; V: TRBV7-2; J: TRBJ2-4; size: .; CDR3: CASSLFTDDSKNIQYF; DNA: TGTGCCAGCAGCTTATTTACAGATGATTCCAAAAACATTCAGTACTTC
D: TRBD2; V: TRBV5-1; J: TRBJ2-1; size: .; CDR3: CASSRLGLAGRAEFF; DNA: TGCGCCAGCAGCCGATTGGGACTAGCGGGGAGAGCGGAGTTCTTC
D: .; V: TRBV27; J: TRBJ1-2; size: .; CDR3: CASRMGRGGGYTF; DNA: TGTGCCAGCCGGATGGGGCGTGGAGGGGGCTACACCTTC
D: .; V: TRBV6-1; J: TRBJ1-3; size: once; CDR3: CASSEKETPRNTIYF; DNA: TGTGCCAGCAGTGAAAAAGAGACTCCAAGGAACACCATATATTTT
D: TRBD1; V: TRBV5-3; J: TRBJ1-4; size: .; CDR3: CARSPAGGPNEKLFF; DNA: TGTGCCAGAAGCCCAGCAGGGGGGCCTAATGAAAAACTGTTTTTT
D: .; V: TRBV7-9; J: TRBJ2-1; size: .; CDR3: CASRNRGGHQSSYNEQFF; DNA: TGTGCCAGCAGGAACCGAGGGGGACACCAGAGCTCCTACAATGAGCAGTTCTTC
D: .; V: TRBV4-3; J: TRBJ2-5; size: once; CDR3: CASSLDRNQETQYF; DNA: TGCGCCAGCAGCCTTGACAGGAATCAAGAGACCCAGTACTTC
D: TRBD1; V: TRBV11-3; J: TRBJ2-5; size: .; CDR3: CASSQTGEETQYF; DNA: TGTGCCAGCAGCCAGACAGGGGAAGAGACCCAGTACTTC
D: TRBD1; V: TRBV6-5; J: TRBJ1-5; size: .; CDR3: CASSWTGGLGQPQHF; DNA: TGTGCCAGCAGTTGGACAGGGGGTTTGGGACAGCCCCAGCATTTT
D: .; V: TRBV11-2; J: TRBJ2-3; size: .; CDR3: CASSLEDRGAEQDTQYF; DNA: TGTGCCAGCAGCTTAGAGGACCGGGGGGCCGAGCAAGATACGCAGTATTTT